The 17 T cell receptor beta chains below come from one sample, sequenced in a study of T-cell memory formation after mild COVID-19. A single record per CDR3 protein comes from TCRdb applying MiXCR to the 5' RACE reads. Counted here are approximately 430,000 distinct CDR3 sequences, less than 25% occurring once; the ten biggest clones make up around 13%. The specimen sequenced was PBMCs or a T cell subset sorted from them (not recorded which). The origin of the receptors is an adult woman who had mild COVID-19 (a few samples of this study predate the infection). Cell type and time point are not known.

This clonotype was observed a handful of times. The chain is built from TRBV7-6 and TRBJ2-7; 9 nucleotides agree with TRBD2. Germline V gives CDR1 SGHVS, CDR2 FNYEAQ. J lost 3 bases, V lost 1 base, and 7 bases had no gene match. The CDR3 has 16 residues. CDR3 in amino acids: CASSLESSGALYEQYF. The CDR3 DNA reads TGTGCCAGCAGCTTAGAGTCTAGCGGGGCACTCTACGAGCAGTACTTC.

This chain connects TRBV7-9 to TRBJ1-3; 7 bases map to TRBD1. Looked up from germline, CDR1 is SEHNR and CDR2 is FQNEAQ (reference sequence). The CDR3 runs to 14 residues. Unmatched junction bases numbered 4, after V lost 5 bases and J lost 3 bases. The CDR3 region is CASSPDRVGNTIYF. The CDR3 bases are TGTGCCAGCAGCCCCGACAGGGTTGGAAACACCATATATTTT.

CDR3 in amino acids: CASSFGGASATDTQYF. The CDR3, as DNA: TGCGCCAGCAGCTTCGGGGGGGCTTCGGCCACAGATACGCAGTATTTT. The rearrangement links TRBV5-1 to TRBJ2-3; 8 bases line up with TRBD2. The CDR3 has 16 amino acids. J gave up 2 bases and V 2 bases, and 7 bases lay outside the gene matches. Germline V lookup: CDR1 SGHRS, CDR2 YFSETQ.

The rearrangement joins TRBV15 to TRBJ2-2, with TRBD1 identical over 7 bases. This CDR3 has 16 amino acids. The germline CDR1 and CDR2 sequences are LNHNV and YYDKDF (reference sequence). Trimming took 5 bases from V and 5 from J; bases not matched to a gene: 11. The CDR3 loop is CATSEPTGYFTGELFF. In DNA form, the CDR3 reads TGTGCCACCAGCGAGCCGACAGGGTATTTTACCGGGGAGCTGTTTTTT.

Only a few counts were recorded for this clonotype. The chain joins TRBV9 to TRBJ2-3, with D perhaps matching TRBD2 (5 bases). The ends were cut back, 9 bases at V and 0 bases at J, with 14 bases in the middle. The germline V gene encodes CDR1 SGDLS and CDR2 YYNGEE. The CDR3 totals 14 residues. In DNA form, the CDR3 reads TGTGCCACCTCCCCCGGGGTGAGCACAGATACGCAGTATTTT. This gives the protein CATSPGVSTDTQYF.

The V call is TRBV5-1, the J call TRBJ2-1; perhaps TRBD1 as D (5 bases). Germline assignment: CDR1 SGHRS and CDR2 YFSETQ. CDR3 length equals 15 residues. Trimming took 7 bases from V and 10 from J, leaving 24 bases between them. CDR3: CASSLSPNTGDEQFF. Written as DNA, the CDR3 is TGCGCCAGCTCCCTTTCCCCGAACACAGGAGACGAGCAGTTCTTC.

This clonotype was counted a few times. The chain couples TRBV6-5 to TRBJ1-2, with a tentative D call TRBD1 (6 bases). The V gene lost 6 bases and the J gene lost 8 bases, with 19 bases spanning the gap. CDR3 length equals 14 residues. Germline values: CDR1 MNHEY, CDR2 SVGAGI. The CDR3 coding sequence is TGTGCCAGCAGACTCACTACAGGGTATTGGGGCTACACCTTC. This sequence encodes CASRLTTGYWGYTF.

V usage is TRBV18 and J usage is TRBJ2-3; D is uncertain. Looked up from germline, CDR1 is KGHSH and CDR2 is LQKENI. The CDR3 has 13 amino acids. The V end was cut by 6 bases, the J end by 4 bases, with 11 bases between. As DNA, the CDR3 is TGTGCCAGCTCGCCAGACCTGGCAGATACGCAGTATTTT. Translated, it gives CASSPDLADTQYF.

This clonotype was counted between two and nine times. The rearrangement links TRBV7-2 to TRBJ2-7; weak D call: TRBD2 (5 bases). The ends were cut back, 5 bases at V and 2 bases at J, with 10 bases in the middle. CDR1 is SGHTA, CDR2 FQGNSA, per germline. The CDR3 contains 13 residues. As DNA, the CDR3 is TGTGCCAGCAGCCATAGCGTAACCTACGAGCAGTACTTC. Translating it yields CASSHSVTYEQYF.

The chain is built from TRBV4-1 and TRBJ2-5, with D possibly matching TRBD2 (7 bases). Trimming removed 4 bases at V and 1 base at J, with 16 bases between. Germline lookup yields CDR1 MGHRA and CDR2 YSYEKL. The CDR3 contains 16 residues. DNA for the CDR3: TGCGCCAGCAGCCCGATAGGGGGGGGCCGCCAAGAGACCCAGTACTTC. It yields the protein CASSPIGGGRQETQYF.

The V call is TRBV18, the J call TRBJ1-1; 7 bases line up with TRBD1. The V and J ends lost 3 bases and 5 bases, in that order; junction bases with no gene match: 6. Germline V gives CDR1 KGHSH, CDR2 LQKENI. There are 14 residues in the CDR3. CDR3 sequence: CASSPTGQGTEAFF. CDR3 nucleotide sequence: TGTGCCAGCTCACCGACAGGGCAAGGGACTGAAGCTTTCTTT.

The chain employs TRBV5-1 and TRBJ2-1, with 9 bases lining up with TRBD2. Germline CDR1 reads SGHRS; CDR2 reads YFSETQ. CDR3 length equals 16 residues. V gave up 3 bases and J gave up 4 bases; unmatched junction bases: 8. The CDR3 bases are TGCGCCAGCAGCTCATCTAGCGGGGAATTTTACAATGAGCAGTTCTTC. Its translation: CASSSSSGEFYNEQFF.

Comments on this clonotype: This may be a read error: a much more frequent sequence differs by one nucleotide. This CDR3 fails to terminate in the conserved phenylalanine or tryptophan, so it likely reflects a read error. V gene TRBV5-1 combines with J gene TRBJ2-3; D might be TRBD1 (6 bases). The germline V gene encodes CDR1 SGHRS and CDR2 YFSETQ. V lost 4 bases and J 2 bases, leaving 11 bases between the germline ends. The CDR3 sequence is 14 residues long. The CDR3 region is CASSGTGSTDTQYC. Written as DNA, the CDR3 is TGCGCCAGCAGCGGCACAGGGTCCACAGATACGCAGTATTGT.

This clonotype was found once. This chain links TRBV3-1 with TRBJ1-4; D is uncertain. Germline CDR1 is LGHDT and CDR2 is YNNKEL (reference sequence). The germline V and J ends were trimmed by 0 bases and 5 bases, with 10 bases remaining between them. There are 15 residues in the CDR3. The CDR3 sequence: CASSQEGRANEKLFF. The CDR3 region has the DNA TGTGCCAGCAGCCAAGAGGGCAGAGCGAATGAAAAACTGTTTTTT.

This clonotype showed up just a few times. This rearrangement joins TRBV6-6 to TRBJ1-1, with TRBD1 matching over 9 bases. The CDR3 has 16 residues. Losses at the gene ends were 4 bases for V and 4 bases for J; bases not matched to a gene: 10. The germline gives CDR1 MNHNY, CDR2 SVGAGI (reference sequence). CDR3 region: CASSSAGTGSVTEAFF. As DNA, the CDR3 is TGTGCCAGCAGTTCAGCCGGGACAGGGTCGGTCACTGAAGCTTTCTTT.

This clonotype was recorded a few times. The chain couples TRBV7-6 to TRBJ2-7; D remains ambiguous. CDR3 length equals 13 residues. Trimming shortened V by 5 bases and J by 4 bases, and 12 bases separated the two germline ends. Germline V gene data show CDR1 as SGHVS and CDR2 as FNYEAQ. Written as DNA, the CDR3 is TGTGCCAGCAGCCCCAACGTGGGGTACGAGCAGTACTTC. It translates to CASSPNVGYEQYF.

This clonotype appeared many times. The J gene is TRBJ2-1, the V gene TRBV5-4, with 7 bases matching TRBD2. In germline, CDR1 is SGHNT, CDR2 YYREEE (reference sequence). V lost 5 bases and J lost 3; bases outside the gene matches: 8. The CDR3 consists of 15 residues. CDR3 protein: CASRPGLEVYNEQFF. CDR3 nucleotide sequence: TGTGCCAGCAGGCCTGGACTAGAGGTCTACAATGAGCAGTTCTTC.